This T cell receptor beta chain derives from a study of long-term antiretroviral therapy in people with HIV. Overall study findings and caveats: Dominating the repertoire at all time points were the clones that expanded before ART.

Going into DNA extraction, samples held roughly 0.85-11 million cryopreserved PBMC. The run of the v3.0 immunoSEQ assay was at survey level. Method: immunoSEQ multiplex PCR; TCRdb's copy keeps in-frame clones and lacks some. The sample has some 9,700 clones, approximately 80% seen once; the top ten hold approximately 19%. With respect to this clone: Its antigen is not known.

The sample in question was unsorted PBMCs, obtained 0.7 years after starting antiretroviral therapy. The TCR sequence derives from a man aged 40-49 years with HIV.

CDR3 region: CASSATSGRETQYF. The CDR3 nucleotides read TGTGCCAGCAGCGCGACTAGCGGGAGAGAGACCCAGTACTTC. The chain employs TRBV9 and TRBJ2-5; 12 positions agree with TRBD2. The CDR3 runs 14 residues. Germline values: CDR1 SGDLS, CDR2 YYNGEE. V was clipped by 3 bases and J by 4 bases; unmatched bases: 1.